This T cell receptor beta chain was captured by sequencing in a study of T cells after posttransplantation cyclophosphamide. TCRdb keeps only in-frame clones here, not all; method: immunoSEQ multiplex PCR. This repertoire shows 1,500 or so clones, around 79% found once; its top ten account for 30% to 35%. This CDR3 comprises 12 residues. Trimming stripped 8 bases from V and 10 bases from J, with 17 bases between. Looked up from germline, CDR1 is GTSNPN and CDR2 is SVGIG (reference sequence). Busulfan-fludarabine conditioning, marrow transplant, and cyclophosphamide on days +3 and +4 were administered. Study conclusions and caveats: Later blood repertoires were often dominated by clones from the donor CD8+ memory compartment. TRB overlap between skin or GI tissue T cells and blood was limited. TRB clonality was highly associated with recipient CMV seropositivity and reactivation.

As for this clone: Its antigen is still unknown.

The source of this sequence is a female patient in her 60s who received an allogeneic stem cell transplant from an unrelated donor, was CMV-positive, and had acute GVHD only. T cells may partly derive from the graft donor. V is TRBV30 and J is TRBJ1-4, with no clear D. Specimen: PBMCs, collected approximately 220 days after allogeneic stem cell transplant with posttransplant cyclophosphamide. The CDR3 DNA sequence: TGTGCCCTACAAGTTGACGGGAGAAAACTGTTTTTT. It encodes CALQVDGRKLFF. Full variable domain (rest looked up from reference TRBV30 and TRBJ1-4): SQTIHQWPATLVQPVGSPLSLECTVEGTSNPNLYWYRQAAGRGLQLLFYSVGIGQISSEVPQNLSASRPQDRQFILSSKKLLLSDSGFYLCALQVDGRKLFFGSGTQLSVL.